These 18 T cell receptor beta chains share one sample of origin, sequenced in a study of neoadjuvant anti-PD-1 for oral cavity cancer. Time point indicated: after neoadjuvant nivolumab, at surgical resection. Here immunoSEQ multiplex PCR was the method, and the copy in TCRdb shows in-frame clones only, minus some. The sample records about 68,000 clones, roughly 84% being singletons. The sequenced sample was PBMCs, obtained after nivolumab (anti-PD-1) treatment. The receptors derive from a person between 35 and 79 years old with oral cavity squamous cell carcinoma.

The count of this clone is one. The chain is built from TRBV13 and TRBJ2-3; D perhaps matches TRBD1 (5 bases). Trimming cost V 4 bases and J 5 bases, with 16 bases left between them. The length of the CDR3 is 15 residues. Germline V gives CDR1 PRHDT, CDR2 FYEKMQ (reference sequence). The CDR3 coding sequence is TGTGCCAGCAGCTCCGTCGACAGCCAGCGAGATACGCAGTATTTT. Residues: CASSSVDSQRDTQYF.

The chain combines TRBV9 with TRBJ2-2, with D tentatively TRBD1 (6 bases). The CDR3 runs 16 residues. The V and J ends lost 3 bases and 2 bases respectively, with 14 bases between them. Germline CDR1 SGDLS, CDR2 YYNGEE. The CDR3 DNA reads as TGTGCCAGCAGCGCCGGATTGACAGGAAACACCGGGGAGCTGTTTTTT. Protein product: CASSAGLTGNTGELFF.

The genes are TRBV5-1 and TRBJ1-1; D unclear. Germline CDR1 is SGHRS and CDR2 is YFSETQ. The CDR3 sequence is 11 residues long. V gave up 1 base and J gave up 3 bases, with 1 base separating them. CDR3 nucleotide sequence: TGCGCCAGCAGCTTGCACACTGAAGCTTTCTTT. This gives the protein CASSLHTEAFF.

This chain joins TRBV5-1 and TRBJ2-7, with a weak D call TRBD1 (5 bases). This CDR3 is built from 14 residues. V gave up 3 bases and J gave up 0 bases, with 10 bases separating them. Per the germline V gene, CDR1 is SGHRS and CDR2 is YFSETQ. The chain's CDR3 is CASSSPGPSYEQYF. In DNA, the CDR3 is TGCGCCAGCAGCTCCCCAGGGCCCTCCTACGAGCAGTACTTC.

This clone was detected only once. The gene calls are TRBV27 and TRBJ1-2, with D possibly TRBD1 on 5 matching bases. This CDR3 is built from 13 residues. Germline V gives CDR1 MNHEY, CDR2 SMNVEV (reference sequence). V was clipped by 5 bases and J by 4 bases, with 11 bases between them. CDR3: CASSARDSYGYTF. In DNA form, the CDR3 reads TGTGCCAGCAGTGCCCGAGACAGCTATGGCTACACCTTC.

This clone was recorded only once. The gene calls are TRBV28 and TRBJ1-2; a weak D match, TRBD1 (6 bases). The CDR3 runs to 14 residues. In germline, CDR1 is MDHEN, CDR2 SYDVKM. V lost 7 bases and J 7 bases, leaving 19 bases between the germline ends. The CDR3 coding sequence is TGTGCCAGCACCCCCTCTGCAGGGGACGGTGGCTACACCTTC. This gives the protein CASTPSAGDGGYTF.

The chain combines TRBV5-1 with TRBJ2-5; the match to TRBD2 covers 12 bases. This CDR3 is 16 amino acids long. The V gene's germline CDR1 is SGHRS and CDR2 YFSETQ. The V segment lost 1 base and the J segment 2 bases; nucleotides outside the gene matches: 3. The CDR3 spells CASSLRTSGEQETQYF. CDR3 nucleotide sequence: TGCGCCAGCAGCTTGCGGACTAGCGGGGAACAAGAGACCCAGTACTTC.

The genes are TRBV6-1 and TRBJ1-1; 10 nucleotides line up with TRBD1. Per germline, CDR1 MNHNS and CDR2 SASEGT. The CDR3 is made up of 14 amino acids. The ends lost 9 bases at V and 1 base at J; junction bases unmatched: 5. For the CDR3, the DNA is TGTGCCAGTCGGGACAGGGGTGCGAACACTGAAGCTTTCTTT. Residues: CASRDRGANTEAFF.

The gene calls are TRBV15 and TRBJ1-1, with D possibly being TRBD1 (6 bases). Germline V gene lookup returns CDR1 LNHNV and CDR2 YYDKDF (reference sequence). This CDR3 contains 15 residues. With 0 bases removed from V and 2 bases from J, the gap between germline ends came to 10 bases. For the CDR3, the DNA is TGTGCCACCAGCAGAGAAGATGGGACAAACACTGAAGCTTTCTTT. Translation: CATSREDGTNTEAFF.

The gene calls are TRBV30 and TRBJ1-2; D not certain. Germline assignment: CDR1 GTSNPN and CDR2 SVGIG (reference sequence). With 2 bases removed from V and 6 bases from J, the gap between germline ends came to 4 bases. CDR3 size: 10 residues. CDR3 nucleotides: TGTGCCTGGAGTATGGATGGCTACACCTTC. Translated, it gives CAWSMDGYTF.

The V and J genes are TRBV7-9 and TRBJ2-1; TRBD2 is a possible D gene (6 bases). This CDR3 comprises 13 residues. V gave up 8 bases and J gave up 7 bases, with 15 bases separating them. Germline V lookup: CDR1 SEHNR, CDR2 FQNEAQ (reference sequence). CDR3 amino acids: CASDGRGRNEQFF. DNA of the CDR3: TGTGCCAGCGACGGGAGAGGGCGGAATGAGCAGTTCTTC.

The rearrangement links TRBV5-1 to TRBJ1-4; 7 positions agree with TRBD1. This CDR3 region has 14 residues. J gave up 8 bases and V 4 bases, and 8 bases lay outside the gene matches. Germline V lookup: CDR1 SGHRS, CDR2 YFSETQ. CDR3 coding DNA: TGCGCCAGCAGCCGATTCGGGACAGAAGAAAAACTGTTTTTT. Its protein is CASSRFGTEEKLFF.

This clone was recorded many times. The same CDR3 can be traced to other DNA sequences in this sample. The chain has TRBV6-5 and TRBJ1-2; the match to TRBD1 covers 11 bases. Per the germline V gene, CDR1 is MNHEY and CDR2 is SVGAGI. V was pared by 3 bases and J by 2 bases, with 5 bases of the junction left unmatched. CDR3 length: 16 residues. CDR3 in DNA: TGTGCCAGCAGTTATAGTCGGACAGGGGGCAACTATGGCTACACCTTC. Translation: CASSYSRTGGNYGYTF.

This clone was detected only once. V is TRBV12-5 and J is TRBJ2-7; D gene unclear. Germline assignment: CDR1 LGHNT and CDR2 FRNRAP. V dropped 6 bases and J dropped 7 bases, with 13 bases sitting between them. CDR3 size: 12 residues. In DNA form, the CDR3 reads TGTGCTAGTGGCCCGAGTTCTCGGGAGCAGTACTTC. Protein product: CASGPSSREQYF.

The CDR3 region is CASSTRGLAGVKGDTQYF. The CDR3 coding sequence is TGTGCCAGTAGTACCAGAGGACTAGCGGGAGTCAAGGGAGATACGCAGTATTTT. This sequence joins TRBV19 and TRBJ2-3, with TRBD2 identical over 13 bases. The germline V gene encodes CDR1 LNHDA and CDR2 SQIVND (reference sequence). V was clipped by 4 bases and J by 5 bases; unmatched bases: 12. The CDR3 is 18 residues long. Variable domain in full (rest from reference TRBV19 and TRBJ2-3): DGGITQSPKYLFRKEGQNVTLSCEQNLNHDAMYWYRQDPGQGLRLIYYSQIVNDFQKGDIAEGYSVSREKKESFPLTVTSAQKNPTAFYLCASSTRGLAGVKGDTQYFGPGTRLTVL.

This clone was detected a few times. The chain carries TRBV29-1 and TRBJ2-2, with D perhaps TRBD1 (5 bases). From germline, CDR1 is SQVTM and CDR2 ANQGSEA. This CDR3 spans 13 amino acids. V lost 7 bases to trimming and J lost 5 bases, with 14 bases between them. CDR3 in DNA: TGCAGCGCCGGTCTTCAGGGAACCGGGGAGCTGTTTTTT. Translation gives CSAGLQGTGELFF.

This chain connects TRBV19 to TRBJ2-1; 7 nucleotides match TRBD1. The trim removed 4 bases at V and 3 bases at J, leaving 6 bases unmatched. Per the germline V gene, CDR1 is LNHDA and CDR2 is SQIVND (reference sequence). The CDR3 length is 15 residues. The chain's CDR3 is CASSRTGGYYNEQFF. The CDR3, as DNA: TGTGCCAGTAGTAGGACAGGCGGGTACTACAATGAGCAGTTCTTC.

The CDR3 DNA reads TGTGCCAGCAGTGACTGGACAGGCGGGCCCGGGGCCAACGTCCTGACTTTC. Its translation is CASSDWTGGPGANVLTF. The rearrangement links TRBV25-1 to TRBJ2-6; TRBD1 agrees at 7 bases. V was pared by 3 bases and J by 4 bases, with 9 bases of the junction left unmatched. Germline-derived CDR1 and CDR2 are MGHDK and SYGVNS. There are 17 residues in the CDR3.